Following are 21 T cell receptor beta chains from one sample sequenced in a study of long-term antiretroviral therapy in people with HIV (dated by TCRdb to about 2022). The immunoSEQ hsTCRB v3.0 assay was used at survey level resolution to sequence the TRB variable region. In its TCRdb copy, this immuneACCESS table keeps in-frame sequences only and misses some clones. Where compared with another copy, unresolved V genes explain less than half of these, and the others have no known cause. The sample includes around 39,000 clones, with 83% observed a single time. The top ten constitute 6.2% of the sample. Sequencing was performed on unsorted PBMCs, taken 1 year after starting antiretroviral therapy. These receptors originate from a man in his late teens or twenties with HIV.

The V gene is TRBV9, the J gene TRBJ2-1, with D perhaps TRBD2 (7 bases). The CDR3 has 15 residues. Germline assignment: CDR1 SGDLS and CDR2 YYNGEE. Trimming removed 0 bases from V and 7 bases from J, with 14 bases in between. The CDR3 region has the DNA TGTGCCAGCAGCGTAGGTGGGGGGGCTAGGAATGAGCAGTTCTTC. As protein: CASSVGGGARNEQFF.

In nucleotides, the CDR3 is TGTGCCAGCAGTTTATCGTTAGAACAGGCTTACGAGCAGTACTTC. It specifies CASSLSLEQAYEQYF. V and J are TRBV27 and TRBJ2-7; D might be TRBD1 (5 bases). V was shortened by 0 bases and J by 4 bases, with 13 bases between the two germline ends. Germline CDR1 MNHEY, CDR2 SMNVEV (reference sequence). The CDR3 length is 15 residues.

The rearrangement joins TRBV27 to TRBJ2-1, with 9 nucleotides matching TRBD1. The CDR3 totals 16 residues. From germline, CDR1 is MNHEY and CDR2 SMNVEV (reference sequence). Trimming at V came to 5 bases and at J to 4 bases, leaving 9 bases not matched to a gene. The CDR3 reads CASSTFWDRDYNEQFF. The CDR3, as DNA: TGTGCCAGCAGTACTTTTTGGGACAGGGATTACAATGAGCAGTTCTTC.

The V gene is TRBV6-5, the J gene TRBJ1-1; possibly TRBD1 for D (5 bases). The CDR3 is 15 amino acids. The V end was cut by 4 bases, the J end by 0 bases, with 12 bases between. CDR1 is MNHEY and CDR2 is SVGAGI in the germline V gene. The CDR3 protein is CASSFTTAMNTEAFF. CDR3 nucleotides: TGTGCCAGCAGTTTTACGACAGCTATGAACACTGAAGCTTTCTTT.

The CDR3 region is CASRAHRGADYEQYF. As DNA, the CDR3 is TGTGCCAGCAGGGCCCATCGCGGGGCTGACTACGAGCAGTACTTC. The rearrangement joins TRBV5-4 to TRBJ2-7; tentative D call: TRBD2 (6 bases). Germline values: CDR1 SGHNT, CDR2 YYREEE (reference sequence). The CDR3 is 15 amino acids. V was pared by 5 bases and J by 3 bases, with 18 bases between.

This sequence joins TRBV27 and TRBJ1-5; no definite D call. Trimming took 0 bases from V and 7 from J, leaving 7 bases between them. Per the germline V gene, CDR1 is MNHEY and CDR2 is SMNVEV (reference sequence). The CDR3 is 13 residues long. CDR3 sequence: CASSLSARQPQHF. The CDR3 nucleotides read TGTGCCAGCAGTTTATCGGCAAGGCAGCCCCAGCATTTT.

This sequence joins TRBV5-1 and TRBJ2-5; 7 nucleotides agree with TRBD1. The J call is doubtful: the DNA matches TRBJ2-7 better. Germline values: CDR1 SGHRS, CDR2 YFSETQ. The CDR3 covers 16 residues. CDR3 in amino acids: CASSLGLGGYSYEQYF. For the CDR3, the DNA is TGCGCCAGCAGCTTGGGATTAGGGGGCTACTCCTACGAGCAGTACTTC.

The chain recombines TRBV5-6 with TRBJ1-1, with a tentative D call TRBD1 (6 bases). V was shortened by 0 bases and J by 0 bases, with 18 bases between the two germline ends. The CDR3 totals 18 residues. CDR1 and CDR2 from the germline V gene are SGHDT and YYEEEE. The CDR3 is CASSLGGMGANMNTEAFF. CDR3 in DNA: TGTGCCAGCAGCTTGGGGGGGATGGGGGCGAACATGAACACTGAAGCTTTCTTT.

This rearrangement joins TRBV7-6 to TRBJ2-7; D is tentatively TRBD1 or TRBD2 (5 bases each). The V gene's germline CDR1 is SGHVS and CDR2 FNYEAQ. The CDR3 runs to 14 residues. The V end lost 5 bases, the J end lost 2 bases, and 13 bases lay between the germline ends. CDR3 in amino acids: CASSPRDGTYEQYF. The CDR3 DNA reads as TGTGCCAGCAGCCCCCGGGACGGAACCTACGAGCAGTACTTC.

The chain uses TRBV6-5 and TRBJ2-3; 7 nucleotides agree with TRBD2. Germline V gene sequence: CDR1 MNHEY, CDR2 SVGAGI. This CDR3 comprises 16 residues. Trimming at V came to 0 bases and at J to 0 bases, leaving 3 bases not matched to a gene. The DNA of the CDR3 is TGTGCCAGCAGTTACTCGGGAGGGGTGAGCACAGATACGCAGTATTTT. The encoded protein is CASSYSGGVSTDTQYF.

CDR3 residues: CASSFTSGLADTQYF. CDR3 nucleotide sequence: TGTGCCAGCAGCTTTACTAGCGGGTTAGCAGATACGCAGTATTTT. The chain couples TRBV7-2 to TRBJ2-3, with TRBD2 matching 9 bases. CDR1 and CDR2 (germline): SGHTA, FQGNSA. The CDR3 has 15 amino acids. The trim removed 3 bases at V and 4 bases at J, leaving 5 bases unmatched.

The rearrangement joins TRBV11-2 to TRBJ1-1; TRBD1 agrees at 9 bases. Germline V gene lookup returns CDR1 SGHAT and CDR2 FQNNGV. J gave up 8 bases and V 5 bases, and 9 bases lay outside the gene matches. The CDR3 loop spans 14 amino acids. The CDR3 DNA is TGTGCCAGCAGCCTGAATGGACAGGGGATCGAAGCTTTCTTT. It yields the protein CASSLNGQGIEAFF.

This chain uses TRBV19 with TRBJ1-5, with D unclear. V was cut by 2 bases and J by 9 bases, with 14 bases left in between. The CDR3 spans 14 residues. Per germline, CDR1 LNHDA and CDR2 SQIVND (reference sequence). CDR3 sequence (DNA): TGTGCCAGTAGTATAAACGCCCCCGTGGGGCCCCAGCATTTT. It translates to CASSINAPVGPQHF.

This clone was picked up a small number of times. This sequence joins TRBV7-9 and TRBJ1-1; D gene unclear. This CDR3 has 13 residues. Germline CDR1 reads SEHNR; CDR2 reads FQNEAQ (reference sequence). The V gene lost 5 bases and the J gene lost 2 bases, with 9 bases spanning the gap. In DNA, the CDR3 is TGTGCCAGCAGCGAATCGCTAAACACTGAAGCTTTCTTT. It yields the protein CASSESLNTEAFF.

This chain's CDR3 is CASSLGGQSSYEQYF. The CDR3 DNA sequence: TGTGCCAGCAGCTTAGGAGGACAGTCCTCCTACGAGCAGTACTTC. The chain recombines TRBV11-3 with TRBJ2-7; weak D call: TRBD1 (6 bases). CDR1 is SGHNT and CDR2 is YENEEA in the germline V gene. The CDR3 extends over 15 amino acids. V was clipped by 1 base and J by 0 bases, with 10 bases between them.

This clone was seen more than once but under ten times. J is TRBJ1-3 and V is TRBV7-3; D might be TRBD1 (5 bases). Germline loops: CDR1 SGHTA, CDR2 FQGTGA. V was cut by 0 bases and J by 3 bases, with 9 bases left in between. CDR3 length: 15 residues. The CDR3 coding sequence is TGTGCCAGCAGCTTAACGCCGGGGGGTGGAAACACCATATATTTT. Amino acid sequence: CASSLTPGGGNTIYF.

The V call is TRBV5-4, the J call TRBJ2-7; TRBD1 agrees at 9 bases. Looked up from germline, CDR1 is SGHNT and CDR2 is YYREEE (reference sequence). V trimming: 3 bases; J trimming: 5 bases; junction bases outside the gene matches: 3. CDR3 length: 13 residues. CDR3 DNA sequence: TGTGCCAGCAGCTCCCGGGACAGGGACGAGCAGTACTTC. Its translation: CASSSRDRDEQYF.

The chain combines TRBV9 with TRBJ2-3; 8 bases match TRBD1. J gave up 0 bases and V 4 bases, and 10 bases lay outside the gene matches. Germline-derived CDR1 and CDR2 are SGDLS and YYNGEE. The CDR3 length is 17 residues. CDR3 nucleotides: TGTGCCAGCAGCCGGCCCAGGGGGCGCACTAGCACAGATACGCAGTATTTT. It yields the protein CASSRPRGRTSTDTQYF.

The V and J genes are TRBV28 and TRBJ1-1; 7 nucleotides line up with TRBD1. Germline V gene data show CDR1 as MDHEN and CDR2 as SYDVKM. This CDR3 spans 15 amino acids. Trimming cost V 2 bases and J 0 bases; bases outside gene matches: 3. DNA of the CDR3: TGTGCCAGCAGTTTAAACAGGGGCTTGAACACTGAAGCTTTCTTT. Amino acid sequence: CASSLNRGLNTEAFF.

The V gene is TRBV13, the J gene TRBJ2-7; 12 bases are shared with TRBD2. After removal of 5 bases from V and 4 bases from J, the junction contained 3 bases not matched to a gene. Germline CDR1 reads PRHDT; CDR2 reads FYEKMQ (reference sequence). The CDR3 contains 14 residues. DNA for the CDR3: TGTGCCAGCAGCGAGACTAGCGGGAGTTACGAGCAGTACTTC. Translated, it gives CASSETSGSYEQYF.

This clone was counted a few times. The V gene is TRBV5-4, the J gene TRBJ1-1; 9 nucleotides agree with TRBD1. The V segment lost 5 bases and the J segment 11 bases; nucleotides outside the gene matches: 10. Germline V gives CDR1 SGHNT, CDR2 YYREEE (reference sequence). The CDR3 consists of 13 residues. The CDR3 protein is CASSLTGGVVAFF. The DNA of the CDR3 is TGTGCCAGCAGTCTGACAGGGGGGGTTGTGGCTTTCTTT.